Presented here are 19 T cell receptor beta chains from one specimen sequenced in a study of cytomegalovirus exposure and HLA in healthy donors. Vbeta (60) and Jbeta (13) primers were used in the PCR. The table came from immunoSEQ multiplex PCR; TCRdb's copy has only in-frame clones and leaves some out. The table has around 200,000 clones, 75% to 85% seen once; the top ten hold more than 0.95%. The sample comprised PBMCs. Source of these receptors: a girl aged 2-10 years in good health and CMV-seropositive.

The chain employs TRBV5-1 and TRBJ2-3; D is possibly TRBD2 (5 bases). Germline V gene data show CDR1 as SGHRS and CDR2 as YFSETQ. This CDR3 spans 14 amino acids. V gave up 6 bases and J gave up 2 bases, with 13 bases separating them. CDR3 residues: CASMSRGLTDTQYF. The CDR3 region has the DNA TGCGCCAGCATGAGCCGCGGGCTCACAGATACGCAGTATTTT.

This clone was observed once. This sequence joins TRBV7-3 and TRBJ2-7; weak D call: TRBD1 (6 bases). In germline, CDR1 is SGHTA, CDR2 FQGTGA. V lost 4 bases and J lost 2, with 12 bases in between. The length of the CDR3 is 14 residues. The CDR3 region is CASSSTGATYEQYF. The CDR3 nucleotides read TGTGCCAGCAGCTCGACAGGCGCAACCTACGAGCAGTACTTC.

The chain recombines TRBV30 with TRBJ1-1, with no clear D. The V and J ends lost 3 bases and 4 bases respectively, with 15 bases between them. The CDR3 is made up of 14 amino acids. From germline, CDR1 is GTSNPN and CDR2 SVGIG (reference sequence). The CDR3 is CAWSHLAGSTEAFF. CDR3 DNA: TGTGCCTGGAGCCACCTGGCGGGGAGCACTGAAGCTTTCTTT.

The chain carries TRBV6-5 and TRBJ2-5, with a weak D call TRBD2 (6 bases). V lost 4 bases and J 5 bases, leaving 14 bases between the germline ends. Per germline, CDR1 MNHEY and CDR2 SVGAGI. This CDR3 has 14 amino acids. CDR3 DNA: TGTGCCAGCAGTTCCCCTGGTCTAGCGGAGACCCAGTACTTC. It translates to CASSSPGLAETQYF.

This clone was seen more than once but under ten times. This sequence joins TRBV6-6 and TRBJ1-4; tentatively, D is TRBD1 (6 bases). The CDR3 length is 14 residues. CDR1 and CDR2 from the germline V gene are MNHNY and SVGAGI (reference sequence). V was shortened by 0 bases and J by 8 bases, with 10 bases between the two germline ends. CDR3 DNA sequence: TGTGCCAGCAGTTACTCGGGGGGGCTAGAAAAACTGTTTTTT. The encoded protein is CASSYSGGLEKLFF.

The chain is built from TRBV23-1 and TRBJ1-3; no reliable D call. TRBV23-1 is an ORF, with its function uncertain. The CDR3 runs to 14 residues. V lost 4 bases and J 0 bases, leaving 7 bases between the germline ends. Here the CDR3 DNA reads TGCGCCAGCAGTCGTTATCGCTCTGGAAACACCATATATTTT. Its translation: CASSRYRSGNTIYF.

The J gene is TRBJ2-1, the V gene TRBV6-6, with D possibly matching TRBD2 (5 bases). Trimming took 0 bases from V and 3 from J, leaving 6 bases between them. Germline-derived CDR1 and CDR2 are MNHNY and SVGAGI (reference sequence). The CDR3 runs 14 residues. The chain's CDR3 is CASSYSRVYNEQFF. CDR3 nucleotide sequence: TGTGCCAGCAGTTACTCGCGGGTCTACAATGAGCAGTTCTTC.

V gene TRBV19 combines with J gene TRBJ1-5; D might be TRBD1 (6 bases). Germline V CDR1 and CDR2: LNHDA, SQIVND (reference sequence). V lost 7 bases and J lost 2, with 18 bases in between. The CDR3 contains 16 residues. Here the CDR3 DNA reads TGTGCCAGTACCCCGGGACAAGCCCGAGGCAATCAGCCCCAGCATTTT. Its protein product is CASTPGQARGNQPQHF.

As concerns this clone: One end of the junction is discordant with germline, which a read error may explain. V and J are TRBV11-2 and TRBJ1-1; tentative D call: TRBD1 (6 bases). Germline lookup yields CDR1 SGHAT and CDR2 FQNNGV. CDR3 length equals 13 residues. The CDR3 DNA is TGTGCCAGCAGCTCCGCAACCCGCCCGGGACACGGTTTT. The encoded protein is CASSSATRPGHGF.

This rearrangement joins TRBV5-5 to TRBJ2-1; no definite D call. V was trimmed by 4 bases and J by 9 bases, leaving 11 bases between them. The germline gives CDR1 SGHKS, CDR2 YYEKEE (reference sequence). This CDR3 spans 12 amino acids. The CDR3 reads CASSHSLCEQFF. The CDR3 DNA reads as TGTGCCAGCAGCCACTCCCTATGTGAGCAGTTCTTC.

The chain carries TRBV5-5 and TRBJ1-1, with TRBD1 identical over 8 bases. CDR1 is SGHKS, CDR2 YYEKEE, per germline (reference sequence). The V segment lost 4 bases and the J segment 1 base; nucleotides outside the gene matches: 6. This CDR3 has 15 residues. The DNA for the CDR3 is TGTGCCAGCAGCCGGGTGGACAGGGCGAACACTGAAGCTTTCTTT. Its translation is CASSRVDRANTEAFF. The full variable domain, completed using reference TRBV5-5 and TRBJ1-1, is DAGVTQSPTHLIKTRGQQVTLRCSPISGHKSVSWYQQVLGQGPQFIFQYYEKEERGRGNFPDRFSARQFPNYSSELNVNALLLGDSALYLCASSRVDRANTEAFFGQGTRLTVV.

In its sample, this clone was seen a few times. In nucleotides, the CDR3 is TGCGCCAGCAGCGACGACAGGGGAAAAGCTTTCTTT. It specifies CASSDDRGKAFF. The chain recombines TRBV5-1 with TRBJ1-1, with 8 positions matching TRBD1. Trimming removed 4 bases from V and 9 bases from J; junction bases left unmatched: 5. This CDR3 contains 12 residues. Germline CDR1 SGHRS, CDR2 YFSETQ.

The chain recombines TRBV21-1 with TRBJ1-5; TRBD1, the D gene given by the table, was not confirmed from the DNA. TRBV21-1 is shown as a pseudogene. The CDR3 totals 20 residues. The CDR3 reads CASSKEQGRFGSRCNQPQHF. The CDR3 nucleotides are TGTGCCAGCAGCAAAGAACAGGGACGTTTCGGGTCTCGATGCAATCAGCCCCAGCATTTT.

The rearrangement uses TRBV18 and TRBJ1-1; D is possibly TRBD1 (5 bases). Germline V lookup: CDR1 KGHSH, CDR2 LQKENI. The CDR3 covers 13 residues. The V end was cut by 6 bases, the J end by 4 bases, with 12 bases between. This CDR3 reads CASSAGRVTEAFF. Here the CDR3 DNA reads TGTGCCAGCTCGGCAGGGAGGGTCACTGAAGCTTTCTTT.

This clone was seen a handful of times. This CDR3 reads CASKERTATNEKLFF. The CDR3 nucleotides read TGTGCCAGCAAAGAGCGGACTGCAACTAATGAAAAACTGTTTTTT. The gene calls are TRBV2 and TRBJ1-4, with D uncertain. V was trimmed by 7 bases and J by 0 bases, leaving 12 bases between them. The CDR3 has 15 residues. Germline V gives CDR1 SNHLY, CDR2 FYNNEI.

V usage is TRBV10-2 and J usage is TRBJ1-2, with 10 nucleotides matching TRBD1. The V and J ends lost 8 bases and 4 bases, in that order; junction bases with no gene match: 7. Germline V gene sequence: CDR1 WSHSY, CDR2 SAAADI. This CDR3 region has 14 residues. The CDR3 DNA is TGCGCCAGCGATGTGGACAGGGGGTCCTATGGCTACACCTTC. As protein: CASDVDRGSYGYTF.

V and J are TRBV28 and TRBJ1-2; the match to TRBD1 covers 7 bases. The CDR3 is 13 residues long. J was trimmed by 8 bases and V by 6 bases; bases with no gene match: 9. Germline V gene data show CDR1 as MDHEN and CDR2 as SYDVKM. The CDR3 is CASRTPGGSGYTF. The CDR3 coding sequence is TGTGCCAGCAGGACCCCAGGGGGTTCGGGCTACACCTTC.

The chain links TRBV30 to TRBJ2-7; D may be TRBD1 (5 bases). V dropped 7 bases and J dropped 3 bases, with 10 bases sitting between them. CDR3 length equals 11 residues. Germline values: CDR1 GTSNPN, CDR2 SVGIG (reference sequence). In DNA form, the CDR3 reads TGTGCCTACAGGTTAAGCTACGAGCAGTACTTC. This sequence encodes CAYRLSYEQYF.

The genes are TRBV6-1 and TRBJ1-1, with D possibly TRBD1 on 6 matching bases. V was shortened by 5 bases and J by 1 base, with 8 bases between the two germline ends. Germline V gives CDR1 MNHNS, CDR2 SASEGT. The CDR3 is 13 amino acids. CDR3: CASSRDTNTEAFF. The CDR3 bases are TGTGCCAGCAGTAGGGACACGAACACTGAAGCTTTCTTT.